The present T cell receptor beta chain was sequenced within a study of T cell repertoires in cytomegalovirus infection. Whole-study results and caveats: The ex vivo response showed dominance by HLA-C-restricted CMV-specific TCR beta clonotypes.

TCRdb re-analysed the reads in MiXCR, keeping a single row per CDR3 protein. The data hold a few hundred thousand distinct CDR3 sequences, with 15% to 20% observed a single time. V dropped 9 bases and J dropped 8; count of bases not matched to a gene: 7. The CDR3 is 13 amino acids. The germline V gene has CDR1 SEHNR and CDR2 FQNEAQ (reference sequence). This clonotype has a handful of counts. Its antigen is not identified. The origin of this receptor is a human donor in good health (CMV status not recorded). Some clones in this sample may be carry-over from other donors' samples. The rearrangement uses TRBV7-9 and TRBJ2-1; TRBD2 aligns across 10 bases. Sequencing used PBMCs. CDR3 in amino acids: CASTEGLADEQFF. CDR3 coding DNA: TGTGCCAGTACCGAAGGACTAGCGGATGAGCAGTTCTTC.